Each of the 23 T cell receptor beta chains below was sequenced from the same sample in a study of T cell repertoires in cytomegalovirus infection. TCRdb independently ran MiXCR on the reads; one entry per CDR3 protein. The data show roughly 200,000 distinct CDR3 sequences, with about 18% seen just once and around 27% held by the top ten. Sequencing used CD8+ T cells from PBMCs. The receptors stem from a human donor in good health (CMV status not recorded). Some clones in this sample may be carry-over from other donors' samples.

This clonotype was detected only a few times. The chain employs TRBV27 and TRBJ2-2, with D maybe TRBD1 (6 bases). V lost 2 bases and J lost 9, with 10 bases in between. Germline lookup yields CDR1 MNHEY and CDR2 SMNVEV (reference sequence). The CDR3 runs to 13 residues. CDR3 nucleotide sequence: TGTGCCAGCAGTTTAGGGGGCCTCAGGGAGCTGTTTTTT. This gives the protein CASSLGGLRELFF.

This clonotype was found a few times. The V gene is TRBV7-6, the J gene TRBJ2-2, with 8 bases that match TRBD2. This CDR3 comprises 15 residues. Trimming at V came to 2 bases and at J to 4 bases, leaving 3 bases not matched to a gene. Germline V gives CDR1 SGHVS, CDR2 FNYEAQ. CDR3 bases: TGTGCCAGCAGCTTAAGGCGGGGGGTCACCGGGGAGCTGTTTTTT. Amino acid sequence: CASSLRRGVTGELFF. Supplemented by reference TRBV7-6 and TRBJ2-2, the full variable domain reads GAGVSQSPRYKVTKRGQDVALRCDPISGHVSLYWYRQALGQGPEFLTYFNYEAQQDKSGLPNDRFSAERPEGSISTLTIQRTEQRDSAMYRCASSLRRGVTGELFFGEGSRLTVL.

The chain carries TRBV20-1 and TRBJ2-2; D unclear. CDR3 length: 13 residues. Germline V gives CDR1 DFQATT, CDR2 SNEGSKA (reference sequence). V was cut by 2 bases and J by 1 base, with 5 bases left in between. CDR3 nucleotides: TGCAGTGCTAGACACCTGAACACCGGGGAGCTGTTTTTT. The encoded protein is CSARHLNTGELFF.

The chain is built from TRBV10-3 and TRBJ2-7; tentatively, D is TRBD2 (6 bases). Germline loops: CDR1 ENHRY, CDR2 SYGVKD. Deletions cut 0 bases from V and 5 bases from J, with 17 bases between. The CDR3 consists of 16 residues. The CDR3 DNA reads as TGTGCCATCAGTGAGTCGATGGCGGTCGGGGGAAACGAGCAGTACTTC. It specifies CAISESMAVGGNEQYF.

This clonotype was picked up a small number of times. This chain links TRBV10-3 with TRBJ1-2; D is unresolved. Trimming left V 2 bases short and J 1 base short, with 14 bases between. Germline CDR1 ENHRY, CDR2 SYGVKD. The CDR3 totals 16 residues. The DNA of the CDR3 is TGTGCCATCAGTGAGATGGAGGAATTACGTAACTATGGCTACACCTTC. Its protein product is CAISEMEELRNYGYTF.

At least ten counts were recorded for this clonotype. The CDR3 region has the DNA TGTGCCAGCAGTTTACCCGGGACAGACAATGAGCAGTTCTTC. Translating it yields CASSLPGTDNEQFF. The rearrangement uses TRBV28 and TRBJ2-1; 7 bases align to TRBD1. The germline CDR1 and CDR2 sequences are MDHEN and SYDVKM. This CDR3 comprises 14 residues. With V trimmed by 2 bases and J by 5 bases, 3 bases remained unmatched. Based on the CDR3 plus reference TRBV28 and TRBJ2-1, the full variable domain is DVKVTQSSRYLVKRTGEKVFLECVQDMDHENMFWYRQDPGLGLRLIYFSYDVKMKEKGDIPEGYSVSREKKERFSLILESASTNQTSMYLCASSLPGTDNEQFFGPGTRLTVL.

The chain has TRBV2 and TRBJ1-5; perhaps TRBD1 as D (5 bases). The CDR3 covers 15 residues. With 8 bases removed from V and 3 bases from J, the gap between germline ends came to 17 bases. CDR1 and CDR2 (germline): SNHLY, FYNNEI. The CDR3 here is CASAERGDNNQPQHF. The CDR3 DNA is TGTGCCAGCGCTGAGCGGGGGGATAACAATCAGCCCCAGCATTTT.

This clonotype was seen a handful of times. The CDR3 loop is CASSGKGTLKTQYF. Here the CDR3 DNA reads TGTGCCAGCAGTGGAAAGGGGACATTGAAGACCCAGTACTTC. The chain is built from TRBV2 and TRBJ2-5; a possible D gene is TRBD1 (6 bases). Trimming removed 4 bases from V and 6 bases from J, with 15 bases in between. The germline V gene has CDR1 SNHLY and CDR2 FYNNEI. This CDR3 spans 14 amino acids.

The CDR3 nucleotides read TGTGCCAGCAGCTTAGCGCGGCAGGGAACAGTGCCCCAGCATTTT. Amino acid sequence: CASSLARQGTVPQHF. The chain combines TRBV7-2 with TRBJ1-5, with D possibly TRBD1 on 5 matching bases. With 0 bases removed from V and 9 bases from J, the gap between germline ends came to 15 bases. This CDR3 spans 15 amino acids. Germline CDR1 SGHTA, CDR2 FQGNSA.

The chain joins TRBV6-2 or TRBV6-3 to TRBJ1-5, with no clear D. The V and J ends lost 0 bases and 0 bases respectively, with 6 bases between them. This CDR3 spans 15 amino acids. CDR1 is MNHEY and CDR2 is SVGEGT in the germline V gene. The DNA for the CDR3 is TGTGCCAGCAGTTACTCACCGTATAGCAATCAGCCCCAGCATTTT. Translation gives CASSYSPYSNQPQHF.

This clonotype has a handful of counts. The genes are TRBV27 and TRBJ2-4; D tentatively fits TRBD1 or TRBD2 (5 bases each). CDR1 and CDR2 from the germline V gene are MNHEY and SMNVEV (reference sequence). Trimming shortened V by 4 bases and J by 3 bases, and 10 bases separated the two germline ends. This CDR3 is built from 14 residues. This CDR3 reads CASSSGRIKNIQYF. CDR3 DNA: TGTGCCAGCAGTTCGGGACGGATCAAAAACATTCAGTACTTC.

This rearrangement joins TRBV7-9 to TRBJ1-5; maybe TRBD1 (5 bases). There are 15 residues in the CDR3. V was pared by 1 base and J by 6 bases, with 13 bases between. CDR1 is SEHNR, CDR2 FQNEAQ, per germline (reference sequence). CDR3 region: CASSLGPGEVQPQHF. CDR3 bases: TGTGCCAGCAGCTTAGGGCCGGGGGAGGTTCAGCCCCAGCATTTT.

V usage is TRBV5-6 and J usage is TRBJ2-7; D uncertain. Trimming removed 0 bases at V and 5 bases at J, with 12 bases between. Germline V gene sequence: CDR1 SGHDT, CDR2 YYEEEE. The CDR3 has 14 amino acids. The CDR3 nucleotides are TGTGCCAGCAGCTTGGTCTATGGCGCAAACGAGCAGTACTTC. It specifies CASSLVYGANEQYF. Looking up the rest from reference TRBV5-6 and TRBJ2-7 gives the full variable domain: DAGVTQSPTHLIKTRGQQVTLRCSPKSGHDTVSWYQQALGQGPQFIFQYYEEEERQRGNFPDRFSGHQFPNYSSELNVNALLLGDSALYLCASSLVYGANEQYFGPGTRLTVT.

V usage is TRBV6-2 or TRBV6-3 and J usage is TRBJ1-1; D may be TRBD1 (6 bases). V was cut by 5 bases and J by 8 bases, with 15 bases left in between. The CDR3 loop spans 13 amino acids. CDR1 and CDR2 from the germline V gene are MNHEY and SVGEGT. Here the CDR3 DNA reads TGTGCCAGCAGTCCCGGAACAGGGAAAGAAGCTTTCTTT. Its translation: CASSPGTGKEAFF.

This clonotype was detected many times. The gene calls are TRBV20-1 and TRBJ2-1; TRBD1 aligns across 7 bases. The CDR3 consists of 15 residues. CDR1 DFQATT and CDR2 SNEGSKA come from the germline V gene (reference sequence). Trimming removed 3 bases from V and 3 bases from J; junction bases left unmatched: 8. The DNA for the CDR3 is TGCAGTGCTAGGGGAGACAGGGCCCTCTACAATGAGCAGTTCTTC. This sequence encodes CSARGDRALYNEQFF.

This rearrangement joins TRBV10-3 to TRBJ2-7, with D perhaps assigned TRBD1 or TRBD2 (5 bases each). The V end lost 7 bases, the J end lost 4 bases, and 23 bases lay between the germline ends. This CDR3 has 16 residues. CDR1 ENHRY and CDR2 SYGVKD come from the germline V gene. The CDR3 sequence: CAITLTRDHQGYEQYF. In nucleotides, the CDR3 is TGTGCCATCACTTTAACCCGGGACCACCAAGGGTACGAGCAGTACTTC.

This clonotype has just a few counts. The chain has TRBV2 and TRBJ2-1, with unresolved D. Germline loops: CDR1 SNHLY, CDR2 FYNNEI. The CDR3 loop spans 14 amino acids. Trimming cost V 0 bases and J 0 bases, with 3 bases left between them. The CDR3 region has the DNA TGTGCCAGCAGTGAAGCGAACTCCTACAATGAGCAGTTCTTC. It codes for CASSEANSYNEQFF.

This clonotype was found a few times. This chain connects TRBV7-2 to TRBJ1-1, with a weak D call TRBD1 (5 bases). Trimming took 4 bases from V and 0 from J, leaving 18 bases between them. CDR1 and CDR2 (germline): SGHTA, FQGNSA. The CDR3 length is 17 residues. CDR3 region: CASSSDTRGIMNTEAFF. The DNA of the CDR3 is TGTGCCAGCAGCTCTGACACGCGGGGCATAATGAACACTGAAGCTTTCTTT.

This clonotype appeared a few times. V is TRBV19 and J is TRBJ2-1; 9 bases agree with TRBD1. The CDR3 length is 15 residues. In germline, CDR1 is LNHDA, CDR2 SQIVND (reference sequence). V dropped 7 bases and J dropped 6; count of bases not matched to a gene: 10. CDR3 DNA: TGTGCCAGTATCCGAGCGGGGACAGGGTTCAATGAGCAGTTCTTC. This codes for CASIRAGTGFNEQFF.

This clonotype was seen more than once but under ten times. In DNA, the CDR3 is TGTGCCAGCAGTTACTCGATAGGACAGGGGATCCATCAGCCCCAGCATTTT. Protein product: CASSYSIGQGIHQPQHF. The V call is TRBV6-2 or TRBV6-3, the J call TRBJ1-5, with 9 positions matching TRBD1. Germline assignment: CDR1 MNHEY and CDR2 SVGEGT. With 0 bases clipped from V and 5 bases from J, the junction kept 8 bases outside the gene matches. This CDR3 is built from 17 residues.

The chain recombines TRBV12-3 or TRBV12-4 with TRBJ2-2; no firm D call. This CDR3 has 14 residues. With 3 bases removed from V and 0 bases from J, the gap between germline ends came to 5 bases. In DNA form, the CDR3 reads TGTGCCAGCAGTTTTTTCCCGAACACCGGGGAGCTGTTTTTT. Amino acids: CASSFFPNTGELFF.

This clonotype has just a few counts. The J gene is TRBJ1-2, the V gene TRBV27, with D hard to call. The CDR3 is made up of 11 amino acids. CDR1 MNHEY and CDR2 SMNVEV come from the germline V gene (reference sequence). V was shortened by 10 bases and J by 7 bases, with 13 bases between the two germline ends. CDR3 DNA sequence: TGTGCCACCCTGTGGGCGGGTGGCTACACCTTC. The encoded protein is CATLWAGGYTF.

In this sample, this clonotype turned up a few times. This chain connects TRBV9 to TRBJ1-1; D gene unclear. The ends were cut back, 4 bases at V and 1 base at J, with 14 bases in the middle. This CDR3 region has 15 residues. Germline V lookup: CDR1 SGDLS, CDR2 YYNGEE. The CDR3 loop reads CASSPFRGGNTEAFF. The CDR3, as DNA: TGTGCCAGCAGCCCATTCCGGGGAGGGAACACTGAAGCTTTCTTT. The entire variable domain, with the rest obtained from reference TRBV9 and TRBJ1-1, is as follows: DSGVTQTPKHLITATGQRVTLRCSPRSGDLSVYWYQQSLDQGLQFLIQYYNGEERAKGNILERFSAQQFPDLHSELNLSSLELGDSALYFCASSPFRGGNTEAFFGQGTRLTVV.